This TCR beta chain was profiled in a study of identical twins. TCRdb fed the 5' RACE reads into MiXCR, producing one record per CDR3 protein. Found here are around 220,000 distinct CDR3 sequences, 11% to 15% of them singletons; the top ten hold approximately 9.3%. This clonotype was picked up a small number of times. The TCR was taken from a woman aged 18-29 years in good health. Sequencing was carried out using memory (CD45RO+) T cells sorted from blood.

CDR3 DNA sequence: TGCAGTGCTAGTTCCCCCGGAAACACCATATATTTT. Its protein is CSASSPGNTIYF. The V gene is TRBV20-1, the J gene TRBJ1-3; D is undetermined. The CDR3 totals 12 residues. Trimming pared 3 bases from V and 4 bases from J, leaving 7 bases between. The V gene's germline CDR1 is DFQATT and CDR2 SNEGSKA (reference sequence).